Below, one TCR beta chain is given with its context. What it recognizes is unknown. This entry is derived from a study of T cell responses to AZD1222 COVID-19 vaccine. Looking at the study overall: Investigators merged groups given second doses at roughly 4 or roughly 12 weeks. The study, taken as a whole, reports: No repertoire was sampled before or during the peak T cell response, only after it. Females made up more of the donors, who were largely white British, and clonal diversity may have come out too low. The study found Spike-specific TCR breadth and depth rose after two AZD1222 doses.

Assay: immunoSEQ multiplex PCR; the TCRdb copy retains only in-frame clones and omits some. Counted here are some 150,000 clones, 94% occurring once; the ten biggest clones make up over 0.95%. CDR1 is LNHDA, CDR2 SQIVND, per germline (reference sequence). Germline trimming cut 7 bases from V and 4 bases from J; bases unmatched to any gene: 3. This CDR3 has 14 amino acids. The sample was peripheral blood, taken on day 0 of AZD1222 vaccination. This chain connects TRBV19 to TRBJ1-6; 8 bases are a match to TRBD1. This clonotype originated in an adult in good health. The CDR3 loop is CASTGTGYNSPLHF. Written as DNA, the CDR3 is TGTGCCAGTACCGGGACAGGTTATAATTCACCCCTCCACTTT.